Listed below are T cell receptor beta chains from one sample, sequenced in a study of response to subunit inactivated influenza vaccine. Via MiXCR, TCRdb re-called the RT-PCR reads, giving one row per CDR3 protein. The sample yields about 650,000 distinct CDR3 sequences, 14% seen once. The sequencing here drew on PBMCs from blood, taken less than 15 days before vaccination. Every receptor here comes from a man in his fifties or sixties who received an inactivated influenza vaccine. Both conserved end residues are part of each CDR3. D genes are given only for firm matches. Clone size is given for some rows only: seen once, a few or many times, or a class if the clone is expanded.

DNA,CDR3,J,size,D,V
TGTGCCAGCAGCTTGGGACTAGCGGGGGGGCTTACGCGAGAGACCCAGTACTTC,CASSLGLAGGLTRETQYF,TRBJ2-5,few,TRBD2,TRBV7-6
TGTGCCACCAGTTCAGGAGATACGCAGTATTTT,CATSSGDTQYF,TRBJ2-3,-,-,TRBV24-1
TGTGCCAGCAGTCTTCCCGAAGGGGGGCTAGAGACCCAGTACTTC,CASSLPEGGLETQYF,TRBJ2-5,-,-,TRBV12-3/TRBV12-4
TGTGCCAGCATTAAAGGGGTAGCGGGGACCGGGGAGCTGTTTTTT,CASIKGVAGTGELFF,TRBJ2-2,-,TRBD2,TRBV7-8
TGTGCCAGTCGTAGCGGGAGGAGGGGCGGGGAGCTGTTTTTT,CASRSGRRGGELFF,TRBJ2-2,few,TRBD2,TRBV19
TGCAGTGCTAGAGATCTGGAACACGAGCAGTACTTC,CSARDLEHEQYF,TRBJ2-7,few,-,TRBV20-1
TGTGCCAGCAGTCCATTGACAGGGACAGATACGCAGTATTTT,CASSPLTGTDTQYF,TRBJ2-3,few,TRBD1,TRBV28
TGCAGCGTTGACGGTGGCAGGGGGGATCAGCCCCAGCATTTT,CSVDGGRGDQPQHF,TRBJ1-5,few,TRBD1,TRBV29-1
TGTGCCAGCAGTGAGACGGGACAGCCTTACTTC,CASSETGQPYF,TRBJ2-7,few,TRBD1,TRBV2
TGTGCCAGCAGCTTATTTGGGACAGGGGGCGACGAGCAGTACTTC,CASSLFGTGGDEQYF,TRBJ2-7,few,TRBD1,TRBV7-9
TGTGCCAGCAGTGAATGGAGGCATAACACCGGGGAGCTGTTTTTT,CASSEWRHNTGELFF,TRBJ2-2,few,-,TRBV6-1
TGTGCCAGCAGCATAAATTTCGGTTCTGGAAACACCATATATTTT,CASSINFGSGNTIYF,TRBJ1-3,-,-,TRBV7-6
TGTGCCAGCAGTTTATCCGGGGGGGGAAGCGGGGAGCTGTTTTTT,CASSLSGGGSGELFF,TRBJ2-2,many,TRBD2,TRBV28
TGTGCCAGCAGCGTCGCGACAGGTCCCAAAGAGACCCAGTACTTC,CASSVATGPKETQYF,TRBJ2-5,-,-,TRBV9
TGTGCCAGCAGTTACAGGGTCCCTTTGAACACTGAAGCTTTCTTT,CASSYRVPLNTEAFF,TRBJ1-1,-,-,TRBV6-5
TGTGCCAGCAGTCAGCGACTAGCGGGAGGGCTCTACAATGAGCAGTTCTTC,CASSQRLAGGLYNEQFF,TRBJ2-1,many,TRBD2,TRBV6-1
TGCAGCGCCGAACGGACTAGAGGGGATACGCAGTATTTT,CSAERTRGDTQYF,TRBJ2-3,few,TRBD2,TRBV29-1
TGTGCCAGCAGTTCCTCCGGGACTCCCGGGGAGCTGTTTTTT,CASSSSGTPGELFF,TRBJ2-2,-,-,TRBV6-5
TGCAGTGCTAGAGGGCTACCTAGCGCCTTAACAGATACGCAGTATTTT,CSARGLPSALTDTQYF,TRBJ2-3,-,-,TRBV20-1
TGTGCCAGCAGCCTGACGTATAGTCTCGGGGAGACCCAGTACTTC,CASSLTYSLGETQYF,TRBJ2-5,many,-,TRBV11-2
TGTGCCAGCAGTAAGGTGGGGGGCGCGAGAACTGAAGCTTTCTTT,CASSKVGGARTEAFF,TRBJ1-1,many,-,TRBV6-2/TRBV6-3
TGCGCCAGCAGCTTGACCGTTGCCTCGAACACTGAAGCTTTCTTT,CASSLTVASNTEAFF,TRBJ1-1,few,-,TRBV5-1
TGTGCCAGCAGTGACGGGCAGGGCTATCAGCCCCAGCATTTT,CASSDGQGYQPQHF,TRBJ1-5,many,-,TRBV2
TGTGCCAGCAGCTCGGGACTAGCGGGACCTTACAATGAGCAGTTCTTC,CASSSGLAGPYNEQFF,TRBJ2-1,-,TRBD2,TRBV5-6
TGTGCCAGCAGTTACTCGTCCCTGGAGACCCAGTACTTC,CASSYSSLETQYF,TRBJ2-5,-,-,TRBV6-6
TGCAGTGCTAGAGAAGGACTGACAACCTACGAGCAGTACTTC,CSAREGLTTYEQYF,TRBJ2-7,-,-,TRBV20-1
TGTGCCAGCAGCCCCCGTGGGCTAGCGGGAACCTTAAGGACAGATACGCAGTATTTT,CASSPRGLAGTLRTDTQYF,TRBJ2-3,many,TRBD2,TRBV11-1
TGTGCCAGCAGCGGGGGGGGCGGGAGACGCGGCGAGCAGTACTTC,CASSGGGGRRGEQYF,TRBJ2-7,-,-,TRBV9
TGCAGCGTCAAAGGACTAGGAGGTTACGAGCAGTACTTC,CSVKGLGGYEQYF,TRBJ2-7,-,TRBD2,TRBV29-1
TGTGCCAGCAGCTTATACGGGACACCGAACACTGAAGCTTTCTTT,CASSLYGTPNTEAFF,TRBJ1-1,-,-,TRBV7-2
TGTGCCAGCTCTTCCGAACGGACAAGGGGGACTTCACCCCTCCACTTT,CASSSERTRGTSPLHF,TRBJ1-6,few,-,TRBV11-2
TGTGCCGTTGCTTGGCCCCAGCATTTT,CAVAWPQHF,TRBJ1-5,-,-,TRBV28
TGTGCCAGCAGCCCCCTCTGGGCCGCCCCTGCCCACAATGAGCAGTTCTTC,CASSPLWAAPAHNEQFF,TRBJ2-1,-,-,TRBV28
TGCAGCGCCCCGTCTTCAGGGGACTACAATGAGCAGTTCTTC,CSAPSSGDYNEQFF,TRBJ2-1,-,-,TRBV29-1
TGTGCCAGCAGCTTATTGGTCTCCCAAAGCTCCTACAATGAGCAGTTCTTC,CASSLLVSQSSYNEQFF,TRBJ2-1,few,-,TRBV7-6
TGCAGCGTGGGACGGACTAGCGGGAGAGAAGAGGAGCAGTTCTTC,CSVGRTSGREEEQFF,TRBJ2-1,few,TRBD2,TRBV29-1
TGCGCCAGCAGGGGGGACAGTCCCGGGCCCCACTCTGGGGCCAACGTCCTGACTTTC,CASRGDSPGPHSGANVLTF,TRBJ2-6,few,TRBD1,TRBV5-1
TGTGCCAGCAGTTTATCGGGCCCAGGGGGGGACTATGGCTACACCTTC,CASSLSGPGGDYGYTF,TRBJ1-2,few,TRBD1,TRBV28
TGTGCCAGCGAGGATGACGGGGGTGAAGCTTTCTTT,CASEDDGGEAFF,TRBJ1-1,few,-,TRBV2
TGTGCTAGTGGTCTGGCCTTGAACACTGAAGCTTTCTTT,CASGLALNTEAFF,TRBJ1-1,-,-,TRBV12-5
TGTGCCAGCAGACCGACAGGCGTCTACGAGCAGTACTTC,CASRPTGVYEQYF,TRBJ2-7,-,-,TRBV12-3/TRBV12-4
TGTGCCAGCAGCTCGCAGGGAAAGGGGGTCTACGAGCAGTACTTC,CASSSQGKGVYEQYF,TRBJ2-7,many,-,TRBV11-2
TGTGCCAGCAGCCACGGACTAGGACGCACGAAGCAGTACTTC,CASSHGLGRTKQYF,TRBJ2-7,-,TRBD2,TRBV7-8
TGTGCCACCAGTGATTTCGGACAGGGGCCAGATACGCAGTATTTT,CATSDFGQGPDTQYF,TRBJ2-3,few,TRBD1,TRBV24-1
TGTGCCAGCAGCCCGGGACAGGGGGCCGTGTACGAGCAGTTCTTC,CASSPGQGAVYEQFF,TRBJ2-1,-,TRBD1,TRBV4-2
TGTGCCAGCAGCTCTACCACAGGGCGTTCGGGCTACACCTTC,CASSSTTGRSGYTF,TRBJ1-2,many,-,TRBV3-1
TGTGCCAGCAGCCACACGGGGTCCTACGAGCAGTACTTC,CASSHTGSYEQYF,TRBJ2-7,-,-,TRBV3-1
TGCAGTGCTGAACCACTGACAATGGAGGGCAATCAGCCCCAGCATTTT,CSAEPLTMEGNQPQHF,TRBJ1-5,few,-,TRBV20-1
TGCGCCAGCAGCTTCCGAGTCGGGGCGGCCGGGGAGCTGTTTTTT,CASSFRVGAAGELFF,TRBJ2-2,-,-,TRBV5-1